The source of this TCR beta chain is a study of blood T cells in healthy people across ages. As for the study in general: Roughly one uniquely barcoded beta molecule per two T cells was captured. Study findings and constraints: Older individuals had lower TCR beta diversity per million T cells (the decline was roughly linear). Any changes in expanded clonotypes were possibly confounded, as donor CMV status remained unknown.

This clonotype appeared a few times. The antigen is undetermined. Through a sample-barcoded 5' primer and a J-beta primer mix, a second PCR was run for roughly 7 to 11 cycles. Tags on each cDNA molecule came from a template-switch adaptor with 12 random nucleotides. TCRdb analysed the 5' RACE reads with MiXCR anew, one entry per CDR3 protein. Of over 600,000 distinct CDR3 sequences listed, approximately 21% were seen once; the top ten hold roughly 3.4%. The sequenced sample was blood. This sequence originates from a man aged 70-80 years in good health.

CDR3 sequence reads: CASSHRTDYNEQFF. CDR3 DNA sequence: TGCGCCAGCAGCCACCGGACAGATTACAATGAGCAGTTCTTC. This chain joins TRBV4-1 and TRBJ2-1; D is perhaps TRBD1 (6 bases). Germline values: CDR1 MGHRA, CDR2 YSYEKL. The CDR3 extends over 14 amino acids. Trimming took 3 bases from V and 4 from J, leaving 10 bases between them.